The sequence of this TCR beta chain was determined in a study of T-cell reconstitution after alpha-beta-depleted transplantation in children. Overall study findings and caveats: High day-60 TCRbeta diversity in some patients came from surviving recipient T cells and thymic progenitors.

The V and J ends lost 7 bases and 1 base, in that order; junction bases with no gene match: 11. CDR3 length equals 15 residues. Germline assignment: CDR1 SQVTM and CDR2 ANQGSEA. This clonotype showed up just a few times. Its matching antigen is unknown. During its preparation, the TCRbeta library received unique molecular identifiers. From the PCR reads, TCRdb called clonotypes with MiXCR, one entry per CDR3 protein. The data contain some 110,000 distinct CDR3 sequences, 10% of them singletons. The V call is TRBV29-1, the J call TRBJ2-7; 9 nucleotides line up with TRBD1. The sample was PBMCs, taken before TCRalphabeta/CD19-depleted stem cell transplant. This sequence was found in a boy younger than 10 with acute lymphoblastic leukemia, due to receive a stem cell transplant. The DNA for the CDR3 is TGCAGCGCCTTCCGTTCCGGGACAGGGTCCTACGAGCAGTACTTC. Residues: CSAFRSGTGSYEQYF.